This TCR beta chain was found in a study of CD8 T cells in Susac syndrome. Random hexamers served to reverse transcribe roughly 0.45 to 1 ug RNA. TCRdb redid the calling of the immunoSEQ multiplex PCR reads with MiXCR, one entry per CDR3 protein. Seen here are fewer than 200,000 distinct CDR3 sequences, 93% observed once, and the top ten hold around 0.1%. Germline lookup yields CDR1 SGHRS and CDR2 YFSETQ. This CDR3 has 14 residues. V shed 4 bases and J shed 5 bases, with 13 bases lying between them. The clonotype comes from a human donor in good health. This chain connects TRBV5-1 to TRBJ2-1; tentatively, D is TRBD2 (6 bases). The sequencing input was CD4+ T cells from PBMCs. The CDR3 DNA follows: TGCGCCAGCAGCCAAGGAGGGGATCACAATGAGCAGTTCTTC. It is translated as CASSQGGDHNEQFF.